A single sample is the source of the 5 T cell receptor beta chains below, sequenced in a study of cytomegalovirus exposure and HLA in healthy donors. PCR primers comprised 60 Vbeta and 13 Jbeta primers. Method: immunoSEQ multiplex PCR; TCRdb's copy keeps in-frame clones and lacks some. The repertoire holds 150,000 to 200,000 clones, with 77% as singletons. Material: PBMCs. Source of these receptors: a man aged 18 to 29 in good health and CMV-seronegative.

The chain's CDR3 is CASTMDITSGNTIYF. The CDR3 DNA reads TGTGCCAGCACTATGGACATCACCTCTGGAAACACCATATATTTT. The chain uses TRBV2 and TRBJ1-3; D is perhaps TRBD1 (5 bases). The V gene lost 7 bases and the J gene lost 0 bases, with 13 bases spanning the gap. The CDR3 extends over 15 amino acids. CDR1 and CDR2 from the germline V gene are SNHLY and FYNNEI. Based on the CDR3 plus reference TRBV2 and TRBJ1-3, the full variable domain is EPEVTQTPSHQVTQMGQEVILRCVPISNHLYFYWYRQILGQKVEFLVSFYNNEISEKSEIFDDQFSVERPDGSNFTLKIRSTKLEDSAMYFCASTMDITSGNTIYFGEGSWLTVV.

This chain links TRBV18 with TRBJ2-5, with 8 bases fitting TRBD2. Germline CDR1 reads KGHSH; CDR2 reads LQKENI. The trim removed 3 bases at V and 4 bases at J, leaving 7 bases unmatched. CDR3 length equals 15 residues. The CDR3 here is CASSPTGGPVETQYF. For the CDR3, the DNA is TGTGCCAGCTCACCGACGGGAGGGCCGGTAGAGACCCAGTACTTC.

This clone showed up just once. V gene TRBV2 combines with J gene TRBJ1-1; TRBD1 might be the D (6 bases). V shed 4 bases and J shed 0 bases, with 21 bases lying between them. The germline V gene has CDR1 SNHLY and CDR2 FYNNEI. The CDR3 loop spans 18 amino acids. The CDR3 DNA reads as TGTGCCAGCAGTGGCCCGAGGGGGGGCGATACCCTGAACACTGAAGCTTTCTTT. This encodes CASSGPRGGDTLNTEAFF.

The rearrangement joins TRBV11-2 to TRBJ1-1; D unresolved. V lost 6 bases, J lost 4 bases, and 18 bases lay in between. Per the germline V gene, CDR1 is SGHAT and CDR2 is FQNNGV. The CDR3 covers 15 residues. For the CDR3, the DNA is TGTGCCAGCAGTAATCAAAAGATCGTGGCCACTGAAGCTTTCTTT. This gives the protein CASSNQKIVATEAFF.

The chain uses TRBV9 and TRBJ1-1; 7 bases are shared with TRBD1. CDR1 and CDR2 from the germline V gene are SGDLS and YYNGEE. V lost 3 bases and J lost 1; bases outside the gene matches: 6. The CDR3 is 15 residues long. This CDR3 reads CASSDPGQANTEAFF. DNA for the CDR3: TGTGCCAGCAGCGATCCCGGACAGGCGAACACTGAAGCTTTCTTT. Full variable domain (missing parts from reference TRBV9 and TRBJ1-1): DSGVTQTPKHLITATGQRVTLRCSPRSGDLSVYWYQQSLDQGLQFLIQYYNGEERAKGNILERFSAQQFPDLHSELNLSSLELGDSALYFCASSDPGQANTEAFFGQGTRLTVV.